This entry lists 12 T cell receptor beta chains sequenced from one sample in a study of human T cells and chemical hapten exposure. In TCRdb, the RACE reads were re-called with MiXCR into one record per CDR3 protein. The data contain about 340,000 distinct CDR3 sequences, under 8% of them seen just once; the ten biggest clones take up approximately 8%. Time point reported: patch test 1, 2 weeks after DPC sensitization. The treatment is: therapeutic diphenylcyclopropenone sensitization with weekly scalp DPC. This sample comprised whole blood, obtained in connection with sensitization to the hapten diphenylcyclopropenone (DPC). Every receptor here comes from a woman aged 18-35 years with alopecia areata. Some clones in this sample may be carry-over from other donors' samples.

About this clonotype: Possible read error: a much larger clone is one base away. The chain is built from TRBV4-3 and TRBJ2-7; 8 positions agree with TRBD1. There are 14 residues in the CDR3. V dropped 3 bases and J dropped 6; count of bases not matched to a gene: 7. CDR1 and CDR2 from the germline V gene are LGHNA and YSLEER. The CDR3 sequence: CASSQGTGLCEQYF. The CDR3, as DNA: TGCGCCAGCAGCCAGGGGACAGGCCTCTGCGAGCAGTACTTC.

The chain joins TRBV4-1 to TRBJ1-1, with 10 bases matching TRBD1. The length of the CDR3 is 15 residues. The J segment lost 8 bases and the V segment lost 2 bases, leaving 8 bases of the junction unmatched. Germline V gene data show CDR1 as MGHRA and CDR2 as YSYEKL. The CDR3 DNA reads TGCGCCAGCAGCCAATTCACGGACAGGGGGGGAGAAGCTTTCTTT. Residues: CASSQFTDRGGEAFF.

The chain joins TRBV7-2 to TRBJ1-3; the D is unclear. V was clipped by 1 base and J by 4 bases, with 11 bases between them. The CDR3 spans 15 residues. In germline, CDR1 is SGHTA, CDR2 FQGNSA. The CDR3 here is CASSLDSGPGNTIYF. The CDR3 coding sequence is TGTGCCAGCAGCTTAGATTCTGGACCGGGAAACACCATATATTTT. The whole variable domain, filled in from reference TRBV7-2 and TRBJ1-3, reads GAGVSQSPSNKVTEKGKDVELRCDPISGHTALYWYRQSLGQGLEFLIYFQGNSAPDKSGLPSDRFSAERTGGSVSTLTIQRTQQEDSAVYLCASSLDSGPGNTIYFGEGSWLTVV.

This clonotype was detected many times. J is TRBJ2-3 and V is TRBV6-6; TRBD2 matches at 10 bases. V was pared by 4 bases and J by 4 bases, with 5 bases of the junction left unmatched. Germline V gives CDR1 MNHNY, CDR2 SVGAGI (reference sequence). The CDR3 is 15 amino acids. In DNA form, the CDR3 reads TGTGCCAGCAGTTCCCCTAGCGGGGGCGCAGATACGCAGTATTTT. Translating gives CASSSPSGGADTQYF.

The chain couples TRBV29-1 to TRBJ1-4; D uncertain. V was trimmed by 6 bases and J by 8 bases, leaving 25 bases between them. Per the germline V gene, CDR1 is SQVTM and CDR2 is ANQGSEA. The CDR3 is made up of 16 amino acids. The CDR3 spells CSVTGRAKGKGEKLFF. Written as DNA, the CDR3 is TGCAGCGTGACCGGACGGGCGAAGGGAAAAGGGGAAAAACTGTTTTTT.

This clonotype was counted only a few times. The chain recombines TRBV16 with TRBJ1-2; TRBD1 is a possible D gene (5 bases). Trimming removed 3 bases from V and 3 bases from J, with 17 bases in between. Germline CDR1 and CDR2: KGHSY and FQNENV. CDR3 length: 16 amino acids. The chain's CDR3 is CASSQSGVLSDYGYTF. The CDR3 nucleotides are TGTGCCAGCAGCCAGTCGGGGGTTCTAAGCGACTATGGCTACACCTTC.

CDR3 sequence: CSVEGRGSGYTF. For the CDR3, the DNA is TGCAGCGTTGAAGGCAGGGGCTCTGGCTACACCTTC. The chain employs TRBV29-1 and TRBJ1-2; D might be TRBD1 (6 bases). The CDR3 contains 12 residues. Between the trimmed V and J ends, which lost 1 base and 7 bases, there was a span of 10 bases. Per the germline V gene, CDR1 is SQVTM and CDR2 is ANQGSEA.

The chain has TRBV7-9 and TRBJ1-2; no clear D gene. The V gene's germline CDR1 is SEHNR and CDR2 FQNEAQ (reference sequence). V was shortened by 5 bases and J by 3 bases, with 19 bases between the two germline ends. This CDR3 region has 16 residues. CDR3 sequence: CASSRGTGAGDYGYTF. In DNA, the CDR3 is TGTGCCAGCAGCAGAGGAACGGGCGCTGGGGACTATGGCTACACCTTC.

The genes are TRBV7-9 and TRBJ1-1; D call uncertain. V was trimmed by 2 bases and J by 7 bases, leaving 11 bases between them. The V gene's germline CDR1 is SEHNR and CDR2 FQNEAQ (reference sequence). The CDR3 is made up of 13 amino acids. This chain's CDR3 is CASSLQSGFEAFF. The CDR3 bases are TGTGCCAGCAGCTTACAATCCGGATTTGAAGCTTTCTTT.

This clonotype was counted only a few times. The chain employs TRBV20-1 and TRBJ1-1; no definite D call. The CDR3 runs 9 residues. CDR1 is DFQATT and CDR2 is SNEGSKA in the germline V gene (reference sequence). V lost 3 bases to trimming and J lost 6 bases, with 2 bases between them. CDR3 residues: CSARAEAFF. CDR3 coding DNA: TGCAGTGCTAGGGCTGAAGCTTTCTTT.

The CDR3 loop reads CASSPDGDVRSYEQYF. The CDR3 nucleotides read TGTGCCAGCAGTCCTGACGGGGACGTCCGCTCCTACGAGCAGTACTTC. This chain links TRBV12-3 or TRBV12-4 with TRBJ2-7; D could derive from TRBD1 or TRBD2 (5 bases each). V gave up 5 bases and J gave up 0 bases, with 17 bases separating them. CDR3 length equals 16 residues.

The gene calls are TRBV27 and TRBJ1-1, with TRBD1 as a possible D gene (5 bases). Germline-derived CDR1 and CDR2 are MNHEY and SMNVEV (reference sequence). The CDR3 totals 14 residues. V lost 5 bases and J lost 7, with 17 bases in between. The CDR3 sequence: CASSPIAGALEAFF. The DNA of the CDR3 is TGTGCCAGCAGTCCCATCGCTGGGGCCCTTGAAGCTTTCTTT.